These 3 T cell receptor beta chains were all obtained from the same sample, sequenced in a study of T cells in Graves' hyperthyroidism and ophthalmopathy. What was amplified from RNA transcripts were TCR beta CDR3 regions. Researchers ran a first-round RT-PCR on the TCR CDR3 using the HTBI primer set. TCRdb fed the multiplex PCR reads into MiXCR, producing one record per CDR3 protein. The sample yields roughly 800,000 distinct CDR3 sequences, more than 30% seen once. Sequenced sample: blood. These receptors all stem from a man in his late teens or twenties with Graves' hyperthyroidism.

The sample holds a few counts of this clonotype. V is TRBV7-9 and J is TRBJ2-7; 8 nucleotides match TRBD2. The trim removed 5 bases at V and 0 bases at J, leaving 9 bases unmatched. This CDR3 has 16 amino acids. Germline V CDR1 and CDR2: SEHNR, FQNEAQ (reference sequence). Here the CDR3 reads CASSASPGTSSYEQYF. CDR3 bases: TGTGCCAGCAGCGCCTCTCCCGGGACTAGCTCCTACGAGCAGTACTTC.

The rearrangement links TRBV7-9 to TRBJ2-7; D may be TRBD2 (6 bases). CDR3 size: 14 residues. Germline CDR1 and CDR2: SEHNR and FQNEAQ (reference sequence). Trimming took 5 bases from V and 10 from J, leaving 21 bases between them. The CDR3 here is CASSPPRDFGEQYF. CDR3 nucleotides: TGTGCCAGCAGCCCTCCAAGGGACTTCGGTGAACAGTACTTC.

This clonotype was seen more than once but under ten times. The chain uses TRBV7-2 and TRBJ2-5; the D call may be TRBD1 or TRBD2 (5 bases each). V was cut by 3 bases and J by 1 base, with 12 bases left in between. Germline CDR1 SGHTA, CDR2 FQGNSA. This CDR3 region has 15 residues. The CDR3 nucleotides read TGTGCCAGCAGCTTGGGGGTCGGAACCCAAGAGACCCAGTACTTC. It translates to CASSLGVGTQETQYF.